This is a list of T cell receptor beta chains from one sample in a study of shared clonotypes between healthy human individuals. Profiling relied on immunoSEQ multiplex PCR, and the TCRdb table lists in-frame clones only, not all of them. The top ten hold around 1.7% of the sample, which has about 2.1 million clones, 85% to 95% seen once. Sequencing was performed on naive CD8+ T cells from PBMCs. The source of these receptors is a young man in good health. Some clones in this sample may be carry-over from other donors' samples. The CDR3 runs from the conserved cysteine through the conserved F or W. The D gene is left open where the match is weak. For some rows the clone size is stated as once, few or many, or as a class when expanded; others skip it.

d_call cdr3_length clone_size j_call v_call cdr3_aa cdr3_nt
TRBD2 15 - TRBJ2-3 TRBV7-9 CASSLGTSWGDTQYF TGTGCCAGCAGCTTGGGGACTAGCTGGGGAGATACGCAGTATTTT
- 14 - TRBJ2-7 TRBV11-2 CASSHRDNSYEQYF TGTGCCAGCAGCCACAGGGACAACTCCTACGAGCAGTACTTC
- 15 few TRBJ2-1 TRBV4-1 CASSQVGSSYNEQFF TGCGCCAGCAGCCAAGTCGGGAGCTCCTACAATGAGCAGTTCTTC
- 13 few TRBJ1-1 TRBV11-2 CASSLVFNTEAFF TGTGCCAGCAGCTTGGTCTTTAACACTGAAGCTTTCTTT
TRBD1 21 - TRBJ2-1 TRBV7-3 CASSLVGGQGQRYSSYNEQFF TGTGCCAGCAGCTTAGTCGGAGGACAGGGACAGCGGTACAGCTCCTACAATGAGCAGTTCTTC
TRBD1 13 - TRBJ2-7 TRBV6-5 CASSSGTGDEQYF TGTGCCAGCAGTTCCGGGACAGGGGACGAGCAGTACTTC
- 16 - TRBJ2-1 TRBV5-6 CASSFLTESRGDEQFF TGTGCCAGCAGCTTTCTCACCGAGAGCCGGGGAGATGAGCAGTTCTTC
TRBD1 17 - TRBJ2-3 TRBV7-8 CASSLTSGTGRTDTQYF TGTGCCAGCAGCCTCACCTCCGGGACAGGGCGCACAGATACGCAGTATTTT
TRBD2 16 - TRBJ2-1 TRBV7-3 CASSSGTSGLINEQFF TGTGCCAGCAGCTCAGGGACTAGCGGGCTTATCAATGAGCAGTTCTTC
TRBD1 15 - TRBJ1-2 TRBV6-1 CASSEWDRGNYGYTF TGTGCCAGCAGTGAATGGGACAGGGGCAACTATGGCTACACCTTC
TRBD1 15 - TRBJ1-5 TRBV2 CASRGQGGGDQPQHF TGTGCCAGCAGAGGACAGGGAGGCGGGGATCAGCCCCAGCATTTT
TRBD1 18 - TRBJ2-2 TRBV7-6 CASSFVNRGLTNTGELFF TGTGCCAGCAGCTTTGTTAACAGGGGGTTGACAAACACCGGGGAGCTGTTTTTT
TRBD2 18 once TRBJ2-1 TRBV9 CASSSWIAGGPLYNEQFF TGTGCCAGCAGCTCGTGGATAGCGGGAGGGCCTTTATACAATGAGCAGTTCTTC
TRBD2 17 - TRBJ2-3 TRBV27 CASWDLAGGPGKDTQYF TGTGCCAGTTGGGACCTAGCGGGAGGGCCTGGGAAAGATACGCAGTATTTT
- 17 - TRBJ2-7 TRBV2 CASSVGSHLGSSYEQYF TGTGCCAGCAGTGTCGGAAGCCATTTAGGGAGCTCCTACGAGCAGTACTTC
- 13 once TRBJ2-1 TRBV29-1 CSVEDRMEEEQFF TGCAGCGTTGAAGATCGGATGGAGGAAGAGCAGTTCTTC
- 16 - TRBJ2-1 TRBV6-6 CASSPQATEPYNEQFF TGTGCCAGCAGTCCCCAGGCCACCGAACCCTACAATGAGCAGTTCTTC
- 14 once TRBJ2-1 TRBV19 CASSIPAGPQEQFF TGTGCCAGTAGTATTCCGGCGGGCCCTCAAGAGCAGTTCTTC
- 15 - TRBJ1-2 TRBV15 CATSRDLSGDGGYTF TGTGCCACCAGCAGAGATTTGTCAGGGGACGGTGGCTACACCTTC
- 17 - TRBJ1-4 TRBV7-9 CASSPPFPSGGKEKLFF TGTGCCAGCAGCCCCCCCTTCCCCTCCGGGGGAAAAGAAAAACTGTTTTTT
- 15 - TRBJ2-3 TRBV18 CASSPVRAGTDTQYF TGTGCCAGCTCGCCTGTCAGGGCGGGCACAGATACGCAGTATTTT
- 14 - TRBJ1-5 TRBV5-8 CASSLVGSNQPQHF TGTGCCAGCAGCTTGGTGGGTAGCAATCAGCCCCAGCATTTT
TRBD1 17 - TRBJ1-5 TRBV27 CASRLIGTGFSNQPQHF TGTGCCAGCAGGTTAATAGGGACAGGATTTAGCAATCAGCCCCAGCATTTT
TRBD1 15 - TRBJ1-2 TRBV5-6 CASSLDRGLMYGYTF TGTGCCAGCAGCCTGGACAGGGGTTTGATGTATGGCTACACCTTC
- 15 - TRBJ1-4 TRBV13 CASSLGGGLREKLFF TGTGCCAGCAGCTTAGGTGGGGGCCTAAGGGAAAAACTGTTTTTT
TRBD2 15 - TRBJ2-7 TRBV10-1 CASSDSGGRFGEQYF TGCGCCAGCAGTGATTCCGGGGGGAGATTCGGCGAGCAGTACTTC
- 16 - TRBJ2-3 TRBV6-6 CASSIPDEGYTDTQYF TGTGCCAGCAGTATACCCGATGAGGGGTACACAGATACGCAGTATTTT
TRBD2 14 - TRBJ2-7 TRBV5-4 CASSLAGSSYEQYF TGTGCCAGCAGCTTAGCGGGAAGCTCCTACGAGCAGTACTTC
TRBD2 14 - TRBJ2-1 TRBV6-6 CASSIISGSNEQFF TGTGCCAGCAGTATTATTAGCGGGAGCAATGAGCAGTTCTTC
- 15 - TRBJ2-5 TRBV6-5 CASSYSEGYEETQYF TGTGCCAGCAGTTACAGCGAGGGGTATGAAGAGACCCAGTACTTC
TRBD2 14 once TRBJ2-3 TRBV30 CAWNPSGSTDTQYF TGTGCCTGGAACCCTAGCGGGAGCACAGATACGCAGTATTTT
TRBD1 14 - TRBJ1-4 TRBV19 CASSTRDSREKLFF TGTGCCAGTAGTACTCGGGACAGTCGCGAAAAACTGTTTTTT
- 13 - TRBJ2-7 TRBV27 CASSITLTSEQYF TGTGCCAGCAGTATCACCTTAACCAGCGAGCAGTACTTC
TRBD2 16 - TRBJ2-1 TRBV10-1 CASSRTSGRTVDEQFF TGCGCCAGCAGCCGGACTAGCGGGAGGACAGTGGATGAGCAGTTCTTC
- 15 - TRBJ1-1 TRBV6-5 CASSYGLGQDTEAFF TGTGCCAGCAGTTACGGTTTGGGGCAGGACACTGAAGCTTTCTTT
- 14 - TRBJ2-7 TRBV28 CASSLSGAGEYQYF TGTGCCAGCAGTTTATCCGGTGCAGGGGAATATCAGTACTTC
TRBD1 15 - TRBJ1-2 TRBV4-3 CASSQGYRGRGGYTF TGCGCCAGCAGCCAAGGGTACAGGGGGCGCGGTGGCTACACCTTC
- 19 once TRBJ2-3 TRBV10-1 CASSESSAGTAPSSDTQYF TGCGCCAGCAGTGAGTCGAGTGCGGGGACGGCTCCATCTTCAGATACGCAGTATTTT
TRBD1 16 once TRBJ2-5 TRBV5-1 CASSFPGQRTERAQYF TGCGCCAGCAGCTTTCCGGGACAGCGCACCGAACGGGCCCAGTACTTC
- 15 - TRBJ2-6 TRBV7-8 CASSSPQAGANVLTF TGTGCCAGCAGCTCCCCGCAAGCGGGGGCCAACGTCCTGACTTTC
- 15 - TRBJ1-1 TRBV4-1 CASSQDGGTGTEAFF TGCGCCAGCAGCCAAGATGGAGGGACGGGCACTGAAGCTTTCTTT
- 18 - TRBJ1-3 TRBV9 CASSVERGAPGSGNTIYF TGTGCCAGCAGCGTAGAAAGGGGGGCGCCCGGCTCTGGAAACACCATATATTTT
- 14 - TRBJ2-7 TRBV11-1 CASSLGGRPYEQYF TGTGCCAGCAGCTTAGGAGGGCGCCCCTACGAGCAGTACTTC
- 14 - TRBJ1-5 TRBV6-5 CASSLDRSDQPQHF TGTGCCAGCAGTCTCGACAGGTCGGATCAGCCCCAGCATTTT
- 15 - TRBJ2-5 TRBV13 CASSLLAGSQETQYF TGTGCCAGCAGCTTACTGGCGGGATCCCAAGAGACCCAGTACTTC
- 11 - TRBJ1-1 TRBV30 CAWSVLQEAFF TGTGCCTGGAGTGTACTTCAAGAAGCTTTCTTT
TRBD1 15 - TRBJ1-2 TRBV6-5 CASSTRTGGGFGYTF TGTGCCAGCAGTACGAGGACAGGGGGCGGTTTTGGCTACACCTTC
- 15 once TRBJ2-4 TRBV11-2 CASSLWVGAKNIQYF TGTGCCAGCAGCTTATGGGTAGGGGCCAAAAACATTCAGTACTTC
- 13 - TRBJ2-7 TRBV6-5 CASSYVGHYEQYF TGTGCCAGCAGTTACGTGGGTCACTACGAGCAGTACTTC
- 16 - TRBJ2-7 TRBV5-1 CASSMEGGRSSYEQYF TGCGCCAGCAGCATGGAAGGCGGCAGGAGCTCCTACGAGCAGTACTTC
TRBD1 14 - TRBJ2-7 TRBV28 CASSRTGVRNEQYF TGTGCCAGCAGTCGAACAGGGGTAAGGAACGAGCAGTACTTC
- 16 - TRBJ1-1 TRBV4-1 CASSYRGATLNTEAFF TGCGCCAGCAGCTACCGTGGCGCGACTCTGAACACTGAAGCTTTCTTT
- 15 - TRBJ2-5 TRBV9 CASSLSGSAGETQYF TGTGCCAGCAGCCTTAGTGGGTCGGCCGGCGAGACCCAGTACTTC
TRBD2 14 - TRBJ2-1 TRBV7-9 CASSPQLAGNEQFF TGTGCCAGCAGCCCGCAACTAGCGGGGAATGAGCAGTTCTTC
- 16 - TRBJ2-7 TRBV7-9 CASSPNLGLSSYEQYF TGTGCCAGCAGCCCTAACTTAGGGCTGAGCTCCTACGAGCAGTACTTC
- 15 - TRBJ1-2 TRBV28 CASSSWGIANYGYTF TGTGCCAGCAGTTCATGGGGGATAGCTAACTATGGCTACACCTTC
- 14 - TRBJ1-2 TRBV29-1 CSVGLWTSNYGYTF TGCAGCGTTGGGTTGTGGACGTCGAACTATGGCTACACCTTC